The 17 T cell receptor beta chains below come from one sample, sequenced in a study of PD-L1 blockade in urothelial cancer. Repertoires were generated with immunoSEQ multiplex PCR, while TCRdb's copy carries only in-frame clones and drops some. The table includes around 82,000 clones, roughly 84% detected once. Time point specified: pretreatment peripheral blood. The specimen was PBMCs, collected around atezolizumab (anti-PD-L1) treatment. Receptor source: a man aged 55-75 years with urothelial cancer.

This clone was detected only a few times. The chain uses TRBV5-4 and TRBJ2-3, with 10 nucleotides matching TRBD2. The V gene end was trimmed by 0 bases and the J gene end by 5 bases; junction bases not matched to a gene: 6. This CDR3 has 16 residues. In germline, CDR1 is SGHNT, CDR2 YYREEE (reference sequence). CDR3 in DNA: TGTGCCAGCAGCTTGGTCAGGCTAGCGGGAGTAGATACGCAGTATTTT. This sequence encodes CASSLVRLAGVDTQYF.

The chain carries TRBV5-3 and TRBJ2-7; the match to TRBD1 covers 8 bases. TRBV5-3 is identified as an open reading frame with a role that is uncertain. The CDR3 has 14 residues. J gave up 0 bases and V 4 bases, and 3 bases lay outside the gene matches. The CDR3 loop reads CARSPTGASYEQYF. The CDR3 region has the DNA TGTGCCAGAAGCCCGACAGGGGCCTCCTACGAGCAGTACTTC.

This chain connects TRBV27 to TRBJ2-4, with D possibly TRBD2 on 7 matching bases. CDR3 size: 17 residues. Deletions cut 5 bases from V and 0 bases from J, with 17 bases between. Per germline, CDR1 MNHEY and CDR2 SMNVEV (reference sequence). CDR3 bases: TGTGCCAGCAGTAGGGGGGAGGGGATAGAAGCCAAAAACATTCAGTACTTC. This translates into CASSRGEGIEAKNIQYF.

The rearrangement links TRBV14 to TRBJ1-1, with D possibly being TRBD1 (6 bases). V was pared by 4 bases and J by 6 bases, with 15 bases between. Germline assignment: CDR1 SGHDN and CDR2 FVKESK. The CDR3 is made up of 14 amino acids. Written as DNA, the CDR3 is TGTGCCAGCAGCCTTGTCCGGGGGGCGTCTGAAGCTTTCTTT. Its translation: CASSLVRGASEAFF.

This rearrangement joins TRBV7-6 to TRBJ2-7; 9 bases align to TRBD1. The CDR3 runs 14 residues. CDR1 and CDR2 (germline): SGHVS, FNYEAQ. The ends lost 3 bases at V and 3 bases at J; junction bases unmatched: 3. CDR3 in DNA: TGTGCCAGCAGCTTGGGACAGGGAGGCTACGAGCAGTACTTC. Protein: CASSLGQGGYEQYF.

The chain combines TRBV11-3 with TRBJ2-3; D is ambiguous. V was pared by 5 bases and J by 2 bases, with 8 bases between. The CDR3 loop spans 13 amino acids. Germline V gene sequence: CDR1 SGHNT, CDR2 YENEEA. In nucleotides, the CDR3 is TGTGCCAGCAGCCCCCAGAACACAGATACGCAGTATTTT. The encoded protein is CASSPQNTDTQYF.

The CDR3 spells CASSRQGANEKLFF. The CDR3 region has the DNA TGTGCCAGCAGCCGACAGGGGGCTAATGAAAAACTGTTTTTT. V is TRBV4-2 and J is TRBJ1-4; TRBD1 matches at 9 bases. This CDR3 has 14 residues. CDR1 LGHNA and CDR2 YNFKEQ come from the germline V gene. V gave up 4 bases and J gave up 3 bases; unmatched junction bases: 0.

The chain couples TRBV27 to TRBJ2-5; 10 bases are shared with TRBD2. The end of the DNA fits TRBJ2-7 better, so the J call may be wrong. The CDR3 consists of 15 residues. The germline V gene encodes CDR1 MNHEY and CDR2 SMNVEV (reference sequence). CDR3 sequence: CASSLGGTSVHEQYF. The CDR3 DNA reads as TGTGCCAGCAGTTTGGGAGGGACTAGCGTACACGAGCAGTACTTC.

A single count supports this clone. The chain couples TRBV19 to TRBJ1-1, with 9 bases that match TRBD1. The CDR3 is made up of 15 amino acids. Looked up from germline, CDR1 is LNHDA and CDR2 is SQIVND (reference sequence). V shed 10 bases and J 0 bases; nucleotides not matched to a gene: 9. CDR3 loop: CATKEDRGMNTEAFF. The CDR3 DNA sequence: TGTGCCACCAAAGAGGACAGGGGTATGAACACTGAAGCTTTCTTT.

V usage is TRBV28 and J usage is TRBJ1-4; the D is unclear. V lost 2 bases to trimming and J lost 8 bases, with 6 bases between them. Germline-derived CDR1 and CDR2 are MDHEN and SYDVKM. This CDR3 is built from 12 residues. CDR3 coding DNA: TGTGCCAGCAGTTTAACCGGGGAAAAACTGTTTTTT. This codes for CASSLTGEKLFF.

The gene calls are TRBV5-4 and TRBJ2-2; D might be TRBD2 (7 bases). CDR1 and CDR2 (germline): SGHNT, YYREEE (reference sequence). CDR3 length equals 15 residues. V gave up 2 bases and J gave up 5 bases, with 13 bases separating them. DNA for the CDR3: TGTGCCAGCAGCTTTGGTGGGGGGGCGACCGGGGAGCTGTTTTTT. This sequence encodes CASSFGGGATGELFF.

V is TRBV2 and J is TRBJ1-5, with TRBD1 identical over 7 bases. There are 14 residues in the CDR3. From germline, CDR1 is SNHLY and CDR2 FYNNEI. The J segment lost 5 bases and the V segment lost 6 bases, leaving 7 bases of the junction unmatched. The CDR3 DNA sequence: TGTGCCAGCAGCGGGACAGCGATCTATCAGCCCCAGCATTTT. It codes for CASSGTAIYQPQHF.

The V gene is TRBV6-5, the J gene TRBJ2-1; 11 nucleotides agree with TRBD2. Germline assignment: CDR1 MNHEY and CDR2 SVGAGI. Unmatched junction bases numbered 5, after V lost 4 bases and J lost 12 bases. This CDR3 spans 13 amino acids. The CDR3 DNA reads TGTGCCAGCAGTTCCAATCTAGCGGGAGGGCAGTTCTTC. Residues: CASSSNLAGGQFF.

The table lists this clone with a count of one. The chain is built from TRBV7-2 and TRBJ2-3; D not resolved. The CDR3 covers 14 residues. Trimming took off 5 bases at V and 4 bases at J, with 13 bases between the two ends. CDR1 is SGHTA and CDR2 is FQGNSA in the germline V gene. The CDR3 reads CASSLRVSPDTQYF. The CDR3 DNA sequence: TGTGCCAGCAGCCTCCGAGTGAGCCCAGATACGCAGTATTTT.

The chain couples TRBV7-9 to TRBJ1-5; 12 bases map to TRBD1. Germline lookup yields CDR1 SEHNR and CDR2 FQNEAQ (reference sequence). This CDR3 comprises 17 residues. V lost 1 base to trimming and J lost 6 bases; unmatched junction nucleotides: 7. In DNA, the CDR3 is TGTGCCAGCAGCTTAGTATCCGGGACAGGGGGCAGTCAGCCCCAGCATTTT. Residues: CASSLVSGTGGSQPQHF.

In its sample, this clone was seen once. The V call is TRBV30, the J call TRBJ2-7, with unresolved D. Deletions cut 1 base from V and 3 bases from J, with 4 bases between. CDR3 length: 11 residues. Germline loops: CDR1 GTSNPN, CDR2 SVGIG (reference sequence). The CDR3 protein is CAWSALYEQYF. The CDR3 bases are TGTGCCTGGAGTGCCCTCTACGAGCAGTACTTC.

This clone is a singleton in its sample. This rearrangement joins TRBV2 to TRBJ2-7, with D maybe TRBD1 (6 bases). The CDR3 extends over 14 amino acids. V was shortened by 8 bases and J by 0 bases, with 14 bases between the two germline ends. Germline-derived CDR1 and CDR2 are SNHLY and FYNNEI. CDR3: CASLGAGASYEQYF. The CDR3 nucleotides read TGTGCCAGCCTTGGGGCAGGGGCCTCCTACGAGCAGTACTTC.